One sample yielded the 27 T cell receptor beta chains listed below, sequenced in a study of blood T cell repertoires in COVID-19. Sequencing was performed with immunoSEQ multiplex PCR; in TCRdb, only in-frame clones are kept and a portion is missing. The data hold some 130,000 clones, with roughly 85% observed a single time. The sequenced material came from peripheral blood. Every receptor here comes from a man aged 55 to 70 with acute or convalescent COVID-19.

The rearrangement links TRBV27 to TRBJ2-7; D is ambiguous. There are 15 residues in the CDR3. Germline V gives CDR1 MNHEY, CDR2 SMNVEV (reference sequence). V lost 10 bases and J 0 bases, leaving 19 bases between the germline ends. The CDR3 bases are TGTGCCACGGCAAGAAGAGACTTAAGCTCCTACGAGCAGTACTTC. Translation: CATARRDLSSYEQYF.

This clone has just a few counts. The DNA of the CDR3 is TGTGCCAGCATGGAACCCGGGGGGACTGAAGCTTTCTTT. Protein product: CASMEPGGTEAFF. V usage is TRBV7-9 and J usage is TRBJ1-1; the D gene is possibly TRBD1 (5 bases). V was trimmed by 7 bases and J by 5 bases, leaving 14 bases between them. The germline V gene has CDR1 SEHNR and CDR2 FQNEAQ (reference sequence). CDR3 size: 13 residues.

This chain connects TRBV11-2 to TRBJ2-1, with D possibly matching TRBD2 (5 bases). Deletions cut 5 bases from V and 5 bases from J, with 13 bases between. Germline V gene data show CDR1 as SGHAT and CDR2 as FQNNGV. The CDR3 extends over 14 amino acids. In DNA, the CDR3 is TGTGCCAGCAGCGAGGACTTGAGACACAATGAGCAGTTCTTC. It translates to CASSEDLRHNEQFF.

The chain links TRBV21-1 to TRBJ2-1; the table's D call TRBD2 went unverified against the DNA. TRBV21-1 is an annotated pseudogene. The CDR3 is made up of 18 amino acids. This CDR3 is CASSKGTRSRARIREQFF. The DNA of the CDR3 is TGTGCCAGCAGCAAAGGAACCCGGTCGCGGGCCCGGATACGGGAGCAGTTCTTC.

This clone was found once. The chain carries TRBV29-1 and TRBJ2-1; a weak D match, TRBD2 (5 bases). CDR1 and CDR2 from the germline V gene are SQVTM and ANQGSEA. CDR3 length: 12 residues. Trimming cost V 7 bases and J 4 bases, with 11 bases left between them. The CDR3: CSAQTGYNEQFF. The CDR3 nucleotides read TGCAGCGCCCAAACGGGGTACAATGAGCAGTTCTTC.

V usage is TRBV19 and J usage is TRBJ2-1, with a possible D match to TRBD2 (5 bases). V lost 10 bases to trimming and J lost 1 base, with 11 bases between them. In germline, CDR1 is LNHDA, CDR2 SQIVND (reference sequence). CDR3 size: 13 residues. Here the CDR3 DNA reads TGTGCCACCGCGAGCGGTTCCTACAATGAGCAGTTCTTC. Residues: CATASGSYNEQFF.

The rearrangement uses TRBV19 and TRBJ1-3; D is undetermined. Germline V gene lookup returns CDR1 LNHDA and CDR2 SQIVND (reference sequence). The length of the CDR3 is 15 residues. The V end lost 6 bases, the J end lost 2 bases, and 14 bases lay between the germline ends. This CDR3 reads CASRLGASTGNTIYF. The CDR3 DNA is TGTGCCAGTAGGCTAGGCGCTTCCACTGGAAACACCATATATTTT.

This chain links TRBV15 with TRBJ2-1; 13 bases fit TRBD2. From germline, CDR1 is LNHNV and CDR2 YYDKDF (reference sequence). The V segment lost 5 bases and the J segment 7 bases; nucleotides outside the gene matches: 8. CDR3 size: 16 residues. The CDR3 DNA reads as TGTGCCACCAGCTCCCGACCGGGACTAGCGGGGAATGAGCAGTTCTTC. This sequence encodes CATSSRPGLAGNEQFF. The full variable domain, in which reference TRBV15 and TRBJ2-1 provide the parts outside the CDR3, is DAMVIQNPRYQVTQFGKPVTLSCSQTLNHNVMYWYQQKSSQAPKLLFHYYDKDFNNEADTPDNFQSRRPNTSFCFLDIRSPGLGDTAMYLCATSSRPGLAGNEQFFGPGTRLTVL.

The chain is built from TRBV7-2 and TRBJ2-3, with D possibly TRBD1 on 6 matching bases. The germline V gene has CDR1 SGHTA and CDR2 FQGNSA. The CDR3 spans 16 residues. Trimming cost V 5 bases and J 2 bases, with 17 bases left between them. CDR3 DNA: TGTGCCAGCAGCCAGGGGCAAGGCACTTTCACAGATACGCAGTATTTT. It encodes CASSQGQGTFTDTQYF.

In nucleotides, the CDR3 is TGTGCCATCAGTGCCTCGGACAGGGGTAATGAAAAACTGTTTTTT. Amino acid sequence: CAISASDRGNEKLFF. V and J are TRBV10-3 and TRBJ1-4; 9 bases fit TRBD1. Germline values: CDR1 ENHRY, CDR2 SYGVKD. The CDR3 sequence is 15 residues long. V lost 4 bases and J lost 4; bases outside the gene matches: 4.

The chain combines TRBV11-2 with TRBJ1-3, with 9 bases lining up with TRBD1. Trimming removed 3 bases from V and 7 bases from J; junction bases left unmatched: 7. Germline lookup yields CDR1 SGHAT and CDR2 FQNNGV. The CDR3 loop spans 15 amino acids. CDR3 DNA: TGTGCCAGCAGCTTGGGACAGGGAAAAGTTAACACCATATATTTT. Amino acid sequence: CASSLGQGKVNTIYF.

Only a few counts were recorded for this clone. The V gene is TRBV3-1 (or the pseudogene TRBV3-2), the J gene TRBJ2-5; possible D gene TRBD2, 6 bases. The V end lost 3 bases, the J end lost 4 bases, and 18 bases lay between the germline ends. CDR1 is LGHDT, CDR2 YNNKEL, per germline (reference sequence). This CDR3 is 16 amino acids long. CDR3 residues: CASSHPRDPGGETQYF. CDR3 DNA sequence: TGTGCCAGCAGCCACCCCCGCGATCCCGGGGGAGAGACCCAGTACTTC.

The rearrangement links TRBV6-5 to TRBJ1-2; D is uncertain. The CDR3 is 10 residues long. Trimming pared 7 bases from V and 4 bases from J, leaving 4 bases between. The V gene's germline CDR1 is MNHEY and CDR2 SVGAGI. This CDR3 reads CASKLYGYTF. CDR3 nucleotide sequence: TGTGCCAGCAAACTCTATGGCTACACCTTC.

J is TRBJ1-2 and V is TRBV5-6; D ambiguous. Trimming pared 2 bases from V and 8 bases from J, leaving 13 bases between. This CDR3 spans 13 amino acids. Germline assignment: CDR1 SGHDT and CDR2 YYEEEE. The CDR3 loop reads CASSFRPIQGYTF. CDR3 DNA sequence: TGTGCCAGCAGCTTTCGTCCAATTCAGGGCTACACCTTC.

The chain joins TRBV7-8 to TRBJ2-7; 11 nucleotides line up with TRBD2. Germline V CDR1 and CDR2: SGHVS, FQNEAQ. This CDR3 spans 15 amino acids. V lost 5 bases and J lost 4; bases outside the gene matches: 7. Written as DNA, the CDR3 is TGTGCCAGCAGCCCACGACTAGCGGGACTTTACGAGCAGTACTTC. Its protein product is CASSPRLAGLYEQYF.

This rearrangement joins TRBV7-9 to TRBJ2-4; 7 nucleotides line up with TRBD1. Trimming cost V 5 bases and J 1 base; bases outside gene matches: 8. The CDR3 totals 16 residues. Germline CDR1 SEHNR, CDR2 FQNEAQ (reference sequence). CDR3 sequence: CASSPTGEGAKNIQYF. DNA for the CDR3: TGTGCCAGCAGCCCTACAGGGGAAGGCGCCAAAAACATTCAGTACTTC.

The V and J genes are TRBV6-5 and TRBJ2-7; D is uncertain. V was pared by 2 bases and J by 6 bases, with 11 bases between. Germline assignment: CDR1 MNHEY and CDR2 SVGAGI. The CDR3 length is 13 residues. CDR3 coding DNA: TGTGCCAGCAGTTACCTCCAACCCGGCGAGCAGTACTTC. Amino acid sequence: CASSYLQPGEQYF.

This clone was seen more than once but under ten times. The V and J genes are TRBV9 and TRBJ2-7; 7 nucleotides align to TRBD2. With 2 bases clipped from V and 2 bases from J, the junction kept 7 bases outside the gene matches. This CDR3 comprises 15 residues. Germline V CDR1 and CDR2: SGDLS, YYNGEE. For the CDR3, the DNA is TGTGCCAGCAGCGTTCTTGGCGGGGGAACCTACGAGCAGTACTTC. Encoded protein: CASSVLGGGTYEQYF.

This clone came up a few times. This rearrangement joins TRBV2 to TRBJ1-4; 9 bases align to TRBD1. The V gene's germline CDR1 is SNHLY and CDR2 FYNNEI. V dropped 8 bases and J dropped 7; count of bases not matched to a gene: 8. CDR3 length equals 14 residues. The CDR3 DNA sequence: TGTGCCAGCTGGGGACAGGGTGGTGTTGAAAAACTGTTTTTT. Translation: CASWGQGGVEKLFF.

This chain uses TRBV5-1 with TRBJ2-2, with a tentative D call TRBD2 (6 bases). The germline gives CDR1 SGHRS, CDR2 YFSETQ. The CDR3 is 15 residues long. V shed 4 bases and J shed 9 bases, with 19 bases lying between them. The CDR3 region is CASSPAGGGNRELFF. The DNA of the CDR3 is TGCGCCAGCAGCCCCGCCGGTGGAGGGAATAGGGAGCTGTTTTTT.

The CDR3 coding sequence is TGTGCCAGCAGTTACCCCGGCGGTGAGACCCAGTACTTC. Encoded protein: CASSYPGGETQYF. V is TRBV6-2 or TRBV6-3 and J is TRBJ2-5; D not certain. This CDR3 is 13 amino acids long. V was cut by 2 bases and J by 5 bases, with 9 bases left in between. The V gene's germline CDR1 is MNHEY and CDR2 SVGEGT.

This chain joins TRBV4-3 and TRBJ1-2; 8 nucleotides align to TRBD1. The V gene end was trimmed by 3 bases and the J gene end by 1 base; junction bases not matched to a gene: 4. CDR1 and CDR2 (germline): LGHNA, YSLEER. The CDR3 length is 15 residues. CDR3 amino acids: CASSQGQAGNYGYTF. The CDR3 DNA sequence: TGCGCCAGCAGCCAGGGACAGGCCGGTAACTATGGCTACACCTTC.

The V call is TRBV15, the J call TRBJ2-6, with no clear D. The CDR3 has 15 amino acids. V was shortened by 8 bases and J by 0 bases, with 11 bases between the two germline ends. Germline loops: CDR1 LNHNV, CDR2 YYDKDF (reference sequence). The CDR3 coding sequence is TGTGCCACCGTTGGCCTGCACTCTGGGGCCAACGTCCTGACTTTC. It codes for CATVGLHSGANVLTF.

V usage is TRBV30 and J usage is TRBJ1-1; possibly TRBD1 for D (5 bases). V was cut by 4 bases and J by 0 bases, with 27 bases left in between. Germline V CDR1 and CDR2: GTSNPN, SVGIG (reference sequence). This CDR3 contains 19 residues. DNA of the CDR3: TGTGCCTGGACCTCCTATCGGACCCCTAATGGGGCCATGAACACTGAAGCTTTCTTT. It specifies CAWTSYRTPNGAMNTEAFF. Combining the CDR3 with reference TRBV30 and TRBJ1-1 gives the whole variable domain SQTIHQWPATLVQPVGSPLSLECTVEGTSNPNLYWYRQAAGRGLQLLFYSVGIGQISSEVPQNLSASRPQDRQFILSSKKLLLSDSGFYLCAWTSYRTPNGAMNTEAFFGQGTRLTVV.

This clone was observed once. This sequence joins TRBV10-3 and TRBJ1-2; a weak D match, TRBD1 (5 bases). The length of the CDR3 is 12 residues. Germline values: CDR1 ENHRY, CDR2 SYGVKD. V was shortened by 6 bases and J by 9 bases, with 14 bases between the two germline ends. The CDR3 reads CAIRDNTDSYTF. As DNA, the CDR3 is TGTGCCATCAGGGACAACACTGATAGCTACACCTTC.

This chain connects TRBV19 to TRBJ2-3; TRBD2 agrees at 8 bases. CDR1 LNHDA and CDR2 SQIVND come from the germline V gene (reference sequence). The CDR3 is made up of 17 amino acids. V trimming: 5 bases; J trimming: 3 bases; junction bases outside the gene matches: 13. The CDR3: CASSVEREYGGTDTQYF. CDR3 DNA: TGTGCCAGTAGTGTCGAGCGGGAGTATGGGGGGACAGATACGCAGTATTTT.

This clone was seen once. The chain uses TRBV5-1 and TRBJ2-2; D is ambiguous. Per germline, CDR1 SGHRS and CDR2 YFSETQ. Trimming removed 4 bases from V and 7 bases from J, with 14 bases in between. CDR3 length: 14 amino acids. The CDR3 DNA sequence: TGCGCCAGCAGCCTCCAAACCTCAGGCGGGGAGCTGTTTTTT. It is translated as CASSLQTSGGELFF. The full variable domain, in which reference TRBV5-1 and TRBJ2-2 provide the parts outside the CDR3, is KAGVTQTPRYLIKTRGQQVTLSCSPISGHRSVSWYQQTPGQGLQFLFEYFSETQRNKGNFPGRFSGRQFSNSRSEMNVSTLELGDSALYLCASSLQTSGGELFFGEGSRLTVL.